What follows describes a single T cell receptor beta chain. No antigen is known for it. The data were obtained in a study of T cell responses to AZD1222 COVID-19 vaccine. The CDR3 is made up of 16 amino acids. Assay: immunoSEQ multiplex PCR; the TCRdb copy retains only in-frame clones and omits some. The sample lists about 140,000 clones, around 93% seen once, with about 3% in the top ten. Overall study findings and caveats: The CD4 TCRs associated with vaccination extended across spike and predominated at 160-218 and 743-854. Two doses of AZD1222 preceded a rise in Spike-specific TCR breadth and depth. The repertoires were collected only after the peak T cell response. Per reports, nearly half of all spike-specific TCRs target regions that are unmutated in variants.

This receptor was obtained from an adult in good health. The material sequenced was peripheral blood, taken on day 0 of AZD1222 vaccination. The genes are TRBV21-1 and TRBJ2-7; whether TRBD1, the table's D call, matches the DNA was not checked. TRBV21-1 is tagged as a pseudogene. DNA for the CDR3: TGTGCCAGCAGCAAAGTGTGGGACAGGGATTCTTCCGAGCAGTACTTC. Translating gives CASSKVWDRDSSEQYF.